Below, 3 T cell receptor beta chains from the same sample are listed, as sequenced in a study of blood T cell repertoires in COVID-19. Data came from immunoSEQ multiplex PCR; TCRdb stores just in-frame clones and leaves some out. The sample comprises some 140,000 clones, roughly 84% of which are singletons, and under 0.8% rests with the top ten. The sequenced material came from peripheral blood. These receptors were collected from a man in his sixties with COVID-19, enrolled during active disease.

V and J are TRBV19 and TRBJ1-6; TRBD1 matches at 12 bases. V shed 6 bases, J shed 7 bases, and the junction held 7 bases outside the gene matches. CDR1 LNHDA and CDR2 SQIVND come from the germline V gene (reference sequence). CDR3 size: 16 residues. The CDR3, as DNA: TGTGCCAGTAGCGGGACAGGGGGCGGATGGAATTCACCCCTCCACTTT. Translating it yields CASSGTGGGWNSPLHF.

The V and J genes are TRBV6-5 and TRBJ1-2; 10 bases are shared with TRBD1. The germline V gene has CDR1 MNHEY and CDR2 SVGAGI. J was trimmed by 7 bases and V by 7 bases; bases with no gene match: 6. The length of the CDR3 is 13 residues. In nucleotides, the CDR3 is TGTGCCAGCACCGACAGGGGGCAGGGTGGCTACACCTTC. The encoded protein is CASTDRGQGGYTF.

CDR3 amino acids: CASSPALGEAFF. CDR3 coding DNA: TGTGCCAGCAGCCCCGCGCTTGGTGAAGCTTTCTTT. The rearrangement links TRBV13 to TRBJ1-1; unclear D gene. This CDR3 is 12 amino acids long. Trimming pared 5 bases from V and 7 bases from J, leaving 11 bases between. Germline V gene lookup returns CDR1 PRHDT and CDR2 FYEKMQ (reference sequence).